This T cell receptor (beta chain) is from a study of CD8+ T cells in alopecia areata. This clone has a single count. RNA, once extracted, was reverse transcribed into cDNA for use as the sequencing template. TCRdb keeps only in-frame clones here, not all; method: immunoSEQ multiplex PCR. The sample records more than 100,000 clones, roughly 53% being singletons. Germline V gives CDR1 SGHTA, CDR2 FQGTGA. The junction had 13 bases not matched to a gene; V was cut back by 5 bases and J by 1 base. CDR3 size: 19 residues. The specimen was CD4+ T cells sorted from blood. This chain uses TRBV7-3 with TRBJ2-6; 8 positions match TRBD1. This receptor was identified in a human donor in good health. The CDR3 nucleotides read TGTGCCAGCAGCCCTCAGGGGGCGCTTGGACTATCTGGGGCCAACGTCCTGACTTTC. The encoded protein is CASSPQGALGLSGANVLTF. Together with reference TRBV7-3 and TRBJ2-6, the CDR3 gives the full variable domain: GAGVSQTPSNKVTEKGKYVELRCDPISGHTALYWYRQSLGQGPEFLIYFQGTGAADDSGLPNDRFFAVRPEGSVSTLKIQRTERGDSAVYLCASSPQGALGLSGANVLTFGAGSRLTVL.